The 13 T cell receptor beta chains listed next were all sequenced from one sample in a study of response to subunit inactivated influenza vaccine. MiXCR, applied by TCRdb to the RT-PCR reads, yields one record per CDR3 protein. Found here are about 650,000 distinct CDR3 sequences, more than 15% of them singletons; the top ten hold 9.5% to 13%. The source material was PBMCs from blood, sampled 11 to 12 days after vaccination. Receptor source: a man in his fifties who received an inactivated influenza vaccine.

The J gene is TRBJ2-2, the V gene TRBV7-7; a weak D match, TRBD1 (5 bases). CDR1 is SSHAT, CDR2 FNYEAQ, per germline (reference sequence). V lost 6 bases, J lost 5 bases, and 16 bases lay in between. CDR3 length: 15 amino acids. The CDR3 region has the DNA TGTGCCAGCAGTTCCCTCACCCAGGGAACCGGGGAGCTGTTTTTT. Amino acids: CASSSLTQGTGELFF.

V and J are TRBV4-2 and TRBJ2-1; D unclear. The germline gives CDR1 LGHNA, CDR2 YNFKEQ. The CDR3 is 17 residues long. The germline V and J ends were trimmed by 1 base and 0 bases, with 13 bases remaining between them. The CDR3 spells CASSQVSPESSYNEQFF. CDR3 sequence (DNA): TGTGCCAGCAGCCAAGTCTCACCTGAGAGCTCCTACAATGAGCAGTTCTTC.

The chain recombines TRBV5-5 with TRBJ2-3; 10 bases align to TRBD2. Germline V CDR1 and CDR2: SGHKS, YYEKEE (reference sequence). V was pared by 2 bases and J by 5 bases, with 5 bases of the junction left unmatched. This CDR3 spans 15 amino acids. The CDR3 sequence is CASSFSGRAIDTQYF. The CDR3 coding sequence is TGTGCCAGCAGCTTCAGCGGGAGGGCCATAGATACGCAGTATTTT.

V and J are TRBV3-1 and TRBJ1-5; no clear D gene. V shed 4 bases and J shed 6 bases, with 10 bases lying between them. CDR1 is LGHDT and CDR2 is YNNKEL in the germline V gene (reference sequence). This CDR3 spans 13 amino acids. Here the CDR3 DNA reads TGTGCCAGCAGCCCGGGCAGGAGTCAGCCCCAGCATTTT. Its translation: CASSPGRSQPQHF.

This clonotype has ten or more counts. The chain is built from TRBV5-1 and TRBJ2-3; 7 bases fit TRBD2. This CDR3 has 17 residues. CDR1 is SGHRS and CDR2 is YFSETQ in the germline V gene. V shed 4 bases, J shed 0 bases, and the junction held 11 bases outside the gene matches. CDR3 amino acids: CASSPRGSGTSTDTQYF. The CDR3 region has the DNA TGCGCCAGCAGCCCCCGTGGGAGCGGGACCAGCACAGATACGCAGTATTTT.

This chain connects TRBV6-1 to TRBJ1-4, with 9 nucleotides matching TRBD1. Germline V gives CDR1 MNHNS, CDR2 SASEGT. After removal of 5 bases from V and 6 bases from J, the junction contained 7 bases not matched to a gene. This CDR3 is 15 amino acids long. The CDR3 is CASSKTWTGDEKLFF. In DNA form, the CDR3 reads TGTGCCAGCAGTAAAACCTGGACAGGGGATGAAAAACTGTTTTTT.

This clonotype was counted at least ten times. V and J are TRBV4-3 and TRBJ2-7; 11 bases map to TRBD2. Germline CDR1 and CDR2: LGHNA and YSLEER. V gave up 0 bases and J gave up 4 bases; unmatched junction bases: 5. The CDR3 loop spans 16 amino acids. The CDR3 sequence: CASSQDISGGGYEQYF. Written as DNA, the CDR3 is TGCGCCAGCAGCCAAGATATTAGCGGGGGGGGTTACGAGCAGTACTTC.

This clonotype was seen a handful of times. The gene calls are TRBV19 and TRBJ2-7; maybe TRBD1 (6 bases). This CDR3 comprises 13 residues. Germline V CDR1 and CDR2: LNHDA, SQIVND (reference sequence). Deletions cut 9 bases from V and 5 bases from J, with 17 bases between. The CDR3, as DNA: TGTGCCAGCCGTCTACAGGGAGCCGACGAGCAGTACTTC. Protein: CASRLQGADEQYF.

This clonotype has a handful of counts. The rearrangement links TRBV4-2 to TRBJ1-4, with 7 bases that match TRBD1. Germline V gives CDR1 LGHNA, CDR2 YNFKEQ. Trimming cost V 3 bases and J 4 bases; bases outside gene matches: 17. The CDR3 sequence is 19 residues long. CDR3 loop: CASSQNRGQPQPDNEKLFF. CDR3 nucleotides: TGTGCCAGCAGCCAGAATAGGGGACAGCCGCAGCCCGATAATGAAAAACTGTTTTTT.

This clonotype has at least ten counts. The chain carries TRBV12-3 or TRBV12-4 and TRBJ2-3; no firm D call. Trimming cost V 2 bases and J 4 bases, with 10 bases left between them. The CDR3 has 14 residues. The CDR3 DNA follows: TGTGCCAGCAGTTTAAGAATCCGGTCAGATACGCAGTATTTT. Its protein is CASSLRIRSDTQYF.

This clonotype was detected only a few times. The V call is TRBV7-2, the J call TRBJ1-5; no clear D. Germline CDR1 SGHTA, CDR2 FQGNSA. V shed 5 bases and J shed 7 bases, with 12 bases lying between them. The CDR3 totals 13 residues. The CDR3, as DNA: TGTGCCAGCAGCCCCGGGTCGCGGCAGCCCCAGCATTTT. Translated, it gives CASSPGSRQPQHF.

The CDR3 here is CASSAGGPGNEQFF. The CDR3 DNA reads as TGCGCCAGCAGCGCGGGGGGGCCGGGAAATGAGCAGTTCTTC. The rearrangement links TRBV5-1 to TRBJ2-1; 9 nucleotides match TRBD2. Germline values: CDR1 SGHRS, CDR2 YFSETQ. This CDR3 is built from 14 residues. The junction had 6 bases not matched to a gene; V was cut back by 4 bases and J by 7 bases.

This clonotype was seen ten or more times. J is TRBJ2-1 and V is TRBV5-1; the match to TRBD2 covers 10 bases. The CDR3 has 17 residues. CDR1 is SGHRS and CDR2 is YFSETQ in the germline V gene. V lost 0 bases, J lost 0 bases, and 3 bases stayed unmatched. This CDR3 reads CASSLGGTSVSYNEQFF. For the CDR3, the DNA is TGCGCCAGCAGCTTGGGGGGGACTAGCGTCTCCTACAATGAGCAGTTCTTC.